Listed below are T cell receptor beta chains from one sample, sequenced in a study of monozygotic twins with cystic fibrosis. TCRdb's copy holds only in-frame clones and misses some; the assay was immunoSEQ multiplex PCR. The sample yields around 36,000 clones, more than 55% seen once. Source material: blood. The receptors originated from a girl aged 10-17 years with cystic fibrosis. The conserved cysteine and the conserved F or W are not part of the CDR3 here. Each record gives: CDR3 length, V gene, CDR3 protein.

12,TRBV9,ASSVSGSHSEQY
14,TRBV18,ASSPPMGGNGYEQY
13,TRBV2,ASSGQRTGNTEAF
13,TRBV10-3,AISEMGTGDQPQH
12,TRBV6-5,ASRVNGQRQGYT
12,TRBV16,ASSQSRGLSEAF
13,TRBV27,ASRVSGRSTGELF
12,TRBV5-5,ASSQFGGNQPQH
15,TRBV4-1,ASSLLRSSGNVDTQY
14,TRBV10-3,AISESGVHSYNEQF
12,TRBV19,ASSIPRGNQPQH
12,TRBV5-6,ASSLPGLIYGYT
14,TRBV6-6,ASSQGQGIINYGYT
13,TRBV14,ASSLRQVWGTEAF
13,TRBV7-9,ASSLYGATNEKLF
12,TRBV7-6,ASSPAGVNQPQH
10,TRBV6-6,ASSLQGSEAF
13,TRBV27,ASINIRDEGYEQY
12,TRBV15,ATQRSGNSYEQY
12,TRBV7-2,ASSLAGVVYEQY
13,TRBV19,ASSTDRGLGNTIY
13,TRBV5-1,ASSPDRGNTGELF
13,TRBV6-4,ASSTGTSGYNEQF
13,TRBV9,ASSVRGSWDNEQF
11,TRBV9,ASSPGRGNEAF
15,TRBV4-1,ASSQITSGRGEETQY
14,TRBV7-2,ASSLQGISTNEKLF
10,TRBV5-1,ASSTKGDTQY
11,TRBV2,ASTWAEDTEAF
15,TRBV5-1,ASSLEPPSSGANVLT
12,TRBV9,ASSSTGFSFGYT
11,TRBV7-2,ASSFIRGVEAF
12,TRBV27,ASSRVAKVTEAF
14,TRBV19,ASSRRQGPNTGELF
11,TRBV30,GGQGEYNSPLH
15,TRBV19,ASSIEGLAGIYNEQF
15,TRBV4-2,ASSQASYPPGSYEQY
11,TRBV27,ASSSDVTYEQY
11,TRBV5-6,ASSLEEGYGYT
16,TRBV7-2,ASSPTLSVSKMNTEAF
10,TRBV7-2,ASSLVGNTIY
15,TRBV27,ASRGLAGVSVKNIQY
14,TRBV5-6,ASSGRRDRAQETQY
11,TRBV15,ATRKRGNTEAF
13,TRBV7-2,ASGSWAHSGNTIY
11,TRBV25-1,ASGHLGDYGYT
13,TRBV4-3,ASSQDPGGTGELF
11,TRBV29-1,SGGTGLNEKLF
11,TRBV28,ASNSASGNTIY
13,TRBV7-2,ASSFSGASNYGYT